This entry is about one TCR beta chain. Antigen unknown. TCRdb reprocessed the reads via MiXCR and lists one record per CDR3 protein. The table has about 260,000 distinct CDR3 sequences, about an eighth seen once. The record originates from a study of T cell repertoires in cytomegalovirus infection. Overall study context: Matching HLA type, along with CMV infection, was indicated by public TCR beta signatures. Study-wide results and limits: Cumulative public TCR beta family frequency identified carriers of CMV plus the relevant HLA. HLA-C-restricted, CMV-specific TCR beta clonotypes were dominant ex vivo.

This CDR3 region has 16 residues. The V gene's germline CDR1 is SGHRS and CDR2 YFSETQ. V dropped 4 bases and J dropped 0 bases, with 16 bases sitting between them. The sequencing sample was made of PBMCs. The genes are TRBV5-1 and TRBJ1-1; D gene uncertain. This TCR was sampled from a human donor in good health (CMV status not recorded). Some clones in this sample may be carry-over from other donors' samples. CDR3 sequence (DNA): TGCGCCAGCAGCCCCAGTCGGGCATCGATGAACACTGAAGCTTTCTTT. Translation: CASSPSRASMNTEAFF.